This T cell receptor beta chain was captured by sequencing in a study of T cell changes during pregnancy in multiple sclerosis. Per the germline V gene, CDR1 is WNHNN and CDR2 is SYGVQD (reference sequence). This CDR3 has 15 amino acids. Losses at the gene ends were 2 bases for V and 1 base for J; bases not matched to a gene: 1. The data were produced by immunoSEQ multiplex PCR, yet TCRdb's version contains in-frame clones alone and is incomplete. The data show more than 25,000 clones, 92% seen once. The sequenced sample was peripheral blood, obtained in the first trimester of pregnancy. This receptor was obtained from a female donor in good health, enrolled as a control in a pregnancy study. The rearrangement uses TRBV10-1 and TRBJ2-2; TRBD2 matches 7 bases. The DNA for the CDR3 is TGCGCCAGCAGTGAGGGCGGGGGGAACACCGGGGAGCTGTTTTTT. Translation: CASSEGGGNTGELFF.